Sequencing of this T cell receptor beta chain was carried out in a study of CD8+CD57+ T cells in acquired aplastic anemia. Study-wide results and limits: Common to patients and controls were twenty-nine CD8+ CDR3 sequences.

TCR beta VDJ combinations and CDR3 sequences were profiled from genomic DNA. One entry per CDR3 protein, called by TCRdb with MiXCR from the reads. This sample has about 160,000 distinct CDR3 sequences, with over 70% found just once. Notes on this clonotype: Its antigen is unknown.

Previously, flow cytometry had revealed CD8+CD57+ cell expansion in the patients chosen for sequencing. Germline V gene lookup returns CDR1 SGHVS and CDR2 FNYEAQ. This CDR3 is built from 16 residues. J gave up 0 bases and V 6 bases, and 8 bases lay outside the gene matches. The receptor was derived from a human donor with aplastic anemia. Material for sequencing was sorted CD4+, CD8+, or CD8+CD57+ T cells (not recorded which) from PBMCs. The V call is TRBV7-6, the J call TRBJ2-1, with TRBD1 identical over 7 bases. The CDR3 region is CASSLQGLSSYNEQFF. As DNA, the CDR3 is TGTGCCAGCAGTTTACAGGGGCTGAGCTCCTACAATGAGCAGTTCTTC.